This T cell receptor beta chain was captured in a study of blood T cell repertoires in COVID-19. Turning to the study itself: Spain, Italy and the United States supplied samples that represented acute and convalescent COVID-19. T cells, B-cell-depleted T cells, or PBMCs supplied cDNA or gDNA.

Per the authors' pipeline: Scientists estimated how many nucleated cells there were by amplifying reference gene primers. Profiling relied on immunoSEQ multiplex PCR, and the TCRdb table lists in-frame clones only, not all of them. D and trimming were read from the DNA, whereas the V and J calls and clone size are those reported in that table. The sample lists 200,000 to 300,000 clones, 65% to 85% occurring once. The source is a woman between 40 and 55 years old who had recovered from COVID-19. The sequenced material came from peripheral blood.

CDR3 residues: CASSVRAGSSISGANVLTF. DNA of the CDR3: TGTGCCAGCAGCGTCCGCGCGGGCAGTTCCATCTCTGGGGCCAACGTCCTGACTTTC. V and J are TRBV5-5 and TRBJ2-6; D perhaps matches TRBD2 (5 bases). Germline assignment: CDR1 SGHKS and CDR2 YYEKEE (reference sequence). The CDR3 sequence is 19 residues long. V lost 4 bases to trimming and J lost 0 bases, with 20 bases between them.